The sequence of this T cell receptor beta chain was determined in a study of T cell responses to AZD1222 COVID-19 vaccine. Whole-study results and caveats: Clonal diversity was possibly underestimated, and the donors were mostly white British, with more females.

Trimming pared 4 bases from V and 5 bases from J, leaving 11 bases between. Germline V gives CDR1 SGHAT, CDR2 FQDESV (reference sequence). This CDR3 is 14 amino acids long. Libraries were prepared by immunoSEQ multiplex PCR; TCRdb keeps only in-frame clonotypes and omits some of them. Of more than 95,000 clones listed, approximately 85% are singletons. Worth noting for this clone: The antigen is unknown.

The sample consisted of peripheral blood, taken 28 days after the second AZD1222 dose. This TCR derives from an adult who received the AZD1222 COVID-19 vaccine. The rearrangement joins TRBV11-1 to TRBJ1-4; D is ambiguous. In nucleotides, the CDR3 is TGTGCCAGCAGCTCAGGAGAGCTGAATGAAAAACTGTTTTTT. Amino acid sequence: CASSSGELNEKLFF.